One sample yielded the 10 T cell receptor beta chains listed below, sequenced in a study of blood T cells in healthy people across ages. Sample-barcoded 5' priming and a J-beta primer mix drove a second PCR of about 7 to 11 cycles. TCRdb itself ran the 5' RACE reads through MiXCR, one entry per CDR3 protein. The sample lists 1.5 million to 2 million distinct CDR3 sequences, about two fifths seen once, with 20% to 25% in the top ten. Sequenced input: blood. These receptors originate from a human donor in good health.

V usage is TRBV4-3 and J usage is TRBJ2-2; tentatively, D is TRBD2 (5 bases). Trimming removed 0 bases from V and 5 bases from J, with 13 bases in between. CDR1 LGHNA and CDR2 YSLEER come from the germline V gene. This CDR3 spans 16 amino acids. CDR3 in DNA: TGCGCCAGCAGCCAAGATCGGGGTAGCGTGACCGGGGAGCTGTTTTTT. As protein: CASSQDRGSVTGELFF.

This chain links TRBV5-5 with TRBJ1-2; D might be TRBD1 (6 bases). Germline lookup yields CDR1 SGHKS and CDR2 YYEKEE (reference sequence). The CDR3 consists of 15 residues. Trimming stripped 4 bases from V and 5 bases from J, with 18 bases between. The CDR3 reads CASSPTKGHPYGYTF. The DNA of the CDR3 is TGTGCCAGCAGCCCGACAAAGGGACACCCATATGGCTACACCTTC.

V is TRBV7-9 and J is TRBJ2-7; D may be TRBD1 (6 bases). The germline V gene has CDR1 SEHNR and CDR2 FQNEAQ (reference sequence). The CDR3 spans 16 residues. Trimming pared 1 base from V and 2 bases from J, leaving 15 bases between. Written as DNA, the CDR3 is TGTGCCAGCAGCTTAGGGAATTCGGCAGGGGCCTACGAGCAGTACTTC. Translating gives CASSLGNSAGAYEQYF.

This clonotype was detected a few times. The chain combines TRBV6-2 or TRBV6-3 with TRBJ2-7; 9 positions agree with TRBD2. The CDR3 has 16 amino acids. The germline V gene has CDR1 MNHEY and CDR2 SVGEGT. V lost 2 bases, J lost 3 bases, and 8 bases stayed unmatched. The CDR3, as DNA: TGTGCCAGCAGTTACGATCGTCTAGCGGGGCTCTACGAGCAGTACTTC. As protein: CASSYDRLAGLYEQYF.

Written as DNA, the CDR3 is TGCGCCAGCAGCCAAGAGATGGGTATCACAGATACGCAGTATTTT. This codes for CASSQEMGITDTQYF. This chain joins TRBV4-3 and TRBJ2-3; D not certain. The V end lost 0 bases, the J end lost 2 bases, and 9 bases lay between the germline ends. Germline V gene sequence: CDR1 LGHNA, CDR2 YSLEER. The CDR3 runs 15 residues.

Points on this clonotype: A single base separates this from a much larger clone, so it may be a read error. The chain carries TRBV12-3 or TRBV12-4 and TRBJ2-3; D perhaps matches TRBD2 (5 bases). Trimming pared 6 bases from V and 4 bases from J, leaving 14 bases between. The CDR3 loop spans 14 amino acids. DNA for the CDR3: TGTGCCAGCAGCCTCCTGCTTAGCGCAGATACGCAGTATTTT. This codes for CASSLLLSADTQYF.

This chain joins TRBV20-1 and TRBJ2-1; no firm D call. The assigned J gene may be wrong: the sequence end matches TRBJ2-7 better. Germline V lookup: CDR1 DFQATT, CDR2 SNEGSKA (reference sequence). The CDR3 length is 14 residues. DNA for the CDR3: TGCAGTGCTAGAGATCTTCGCCTGCGGTACGAGCAGTACTTC. Amino acid sequence: CSARDLRLRYEQYF.

The chain uses TRBV29-1 and TRBJ2-4, with D possibly called TRBD1 or TRBD2 (5 bases each). The DNA end is more similar to TRBJ2-7, so the J call may be wrong. The CDR3 runs to 13 residues. Germline CDR1 is SQVTM and CDR2 is ANQGSEA. The CDR3 here is CSIPGTANYEQYF. CDR3 nucleotide sequence: TGCAGCATACCCGGGACGGCTAACTACGAGCAGTACTTC.

In regard to this clonotype: One end of the junction is discordant with germline, which a read error may explain. This chain connects TRBV7-9 to TRBJ1-2; 7 bases agree with TRBD1. Germline V gene sequence: CDR1 SEHNR, CDR2 FQNEAQ (reference sequence). This CDR3 comprises 14 residues. As DNA, the CDR3 is TGTGCCACCCCCACCGGGACAGCTAATTATGGCTACACCTTC. Its translation is CATPTGTANYGYTF.

The V and J genes are TRBV7-9 and TRBJ1-6; 11 nucleotides align to TRBD1. J lost 8 bases, V lost 5 bases, and 5 bases had no gene match. This CDR3 has 15 amino acids. Germline CDR1 reads SEHNR; CDR2 reads FQNEAQ (reference sequence). Here the CDR3 DNA reads TGTGCCAGCAGCCCTTGGACAGGGGGCGATTCACCCCTCCACTTT. It encodes CASSPWTGGDSPLHF.